These 13 T cell receptor beta chains came from one sample sequenced in a study of shared clonotypes between healthy human individuals. Only in-frame clones appear in the TCRdb table, and some are missing; sequencing was by immunoSEQ multiplex PCR. The data contain 950,000 to 1,300,000 clones, 60% to 80% of them singletons. Sequenced sample: memory CD4+ T cells sorted from blood. The subset was: CD45RA-negative fraction. The receptors were sampled from a young man in good health.

The genes are TRBV2 and TRBJ2-1, with D hard to call. Trimming removed 2 bases at V and 12 bases at J, with 17 bases between. From germline, CDR1 is SNHLY and CDR2 FYNNEI. This CDR3 comprises 14 residues. CDR3 in amino acids: CASSEFTQIDSQFF. The CDR3 nucleotides are TGTGCCAGCAGTGAATTTACCCAAATTGACTCGCAGTTCTTC.

V gene TRBV29-1 combines with J gene TRBJ2-5, with 8 bases matching TRBD1. Germline values: CDR1 SQVTM, CDR2 ANQGSEA. Trimming took 6 bases from V and 4 from J; bases not matched to a gene: 7. CDR3 length: 13 residues. As DNA, the CDR3 is TGCAGCGTAAACAGGGGGTTAGGAGAGACCCAGTACTTC. Encoded protein: CSVNRGLGETQYF.

This chain uses TRBV19 with TRBJ1-1, with 9 nucleotides matching TRBD1. J was trimmed by 5 bases and V by 6 bases; bases with no gene match: 7. The CDR3 is made up of 14 amino acids. Looked up from germline, CDR1 is LNHDA and CDR2 is SQIVND (reference sequence). CDR3 DNA sequence: TGTGCCAGTAGCGACAGGGGGGTGAGGACTGAAGCTTTCTTT. It yields the protein CASSDRGVRTEAFF.

The chain links TRBV11-2 to TRBJ2-7; 7 bases are a match to TRBD2. The CDR3 consists of 14 residues. The J segment lost 3 bases and the V segment lost 0 bases, leaving 2 bases of the junction unmatched. CDR1 is SGHAT, CDR2 FQNNGV, per germline. The CDR3 reads CASSLDGGYYEQYF. DNA for the CDR3: TGTGCCAGCAGCTTAGACGGGGGGTACTACGAGCAGTACTTC.

The V call is TRBV6-1, the J call TRBJ2-1; tentatively, D is TRBD1 (6 bases). CDR1 and CDR2 (germline): MNHNS, SASEGT. V dropped 4 bases and J dropped 9 bases, with 16 bases sitting between them. The CDR3 sequence is 14 residues long. The CDR3 reads CASSVRTASREQFF. The CDR3 bases are TGTGCCAGCAGTGTGCGGACAGCGAGTCGTGAGCAGTTCTTC.

The DNA of the CDR3 is TGTGCCAGCAGTGAAGCGCTTCTTCAGGGGTATGGCTACACCTTC. This codes for CASSEALLQGYGYTF. This chain connects TRBV6-1 to TRBJ1-2; the D gene is possibly TRBD1 (6 bases). Germline CDR1 is MNHNS and CDR2 is SASEGT. This CDR3 is 15 amino acids long. Trimming shortened V by 0 bases and J by 5 bases, and 13 bases separated the two germline ends.

V gene TRBV14 combines with J gene TRBJ1-1; TRBD1 might be the D (5 bases). Germline V gene data show CDR1 as SGHDN and CDR2 as FVKESK. With 4 bases removed from V and 9 bases from J, the gap between germline ends came to 21 bases. This CDR3 spans 15 amino acids. CDR3 DNA: TGTGCCAGCAGCCCGACCCGGACACCAGTCATTAAAGCTTTCTTT. Its translation: CASSPTRTPVIKAFF.

The chain carries TRBV5-1 and TRBJ2-2; 8 bases are a match to TRBD2. Unmatched junction bases numbered 14, after V lost 6 bases and J lost 4 bases. This CDR3 contains 17 residues. Germline V gene data show CDR1 as SGHRS and CDR2 as YFSETQ. This chain's CDR3 is CASTRGSGMGVTGELFF. Here the CDR3 DNA reads TGCGCCAGCACCCGGGGTAGCGGGATGGGTGTCACCGGGGAGCTGTTTTTT.

On this clone itself: A much larger clone lies a single base off, so this may be a read error. Within the sample, other DNA sequences also encode this same CDR3. The genes are TRBV2 and TRBJ2-7, with D hard to call. In germline, CDR1 is SNHLY, CDR2 FYNNEI. The CDR3 loop spans 11 amino acids. Trimming removed 6 bases from V and 0 bases from J, with 3 bases in between. The CDR3 bases are TGTGCCAGCAGCTTCTCCTACGAGCAGTACTTC. This sequence encodes CASSFSYEQYF.

The rearrangement joins TRBV7-2 to TRBJ2-7; D uncertain. The CDR3 runs 13 residues. Germline CDR1 reads SGHTA; CDR2 reads FQGNSA. V shed 8 bases and J shed 3 bases, with 14 bases lying between them. For the CDR3, the DNA is TGTGCCAGCTCGACGGCCGCCAACTACGAGCAGTACTTC. Amino acids: CASSTAANYEQYF.

The chain joins TRBV29-1 to TRBJ2-3; 8 positions agree with TRBD2. With V trimmed by 7 bases and J by 1 base, 4 bases remained unmatched. Germline CDR1 SQVTM, CDR2 ANQGSEA. The CDR3 consists of 13 residues. This CDR3 reads CSAKAGGTDTQYF. CDR3 DNA: TGCAGCGCGAAAGCGGGGGGCACAGATACGCAGTATTTT.

This clone was seen repeatedly, ten times or more. The chain joins TRBV19 to TRBJ1-1; possible D gene TRBD1, 6 bases. Deletions cut 8 bases from V and 1 base from J, with 14 bases between. The CDR3 loop spans 14 amino acids. Per the germline V gene, CDR1 is LNHDA and CDR2 is SQIVND (reference sequence). CDR3 loop: CASSRTDWNTEAFF. CDR3 nucleotide sequence: TGTGCCAGTTCCCGGACAGACTGGAACACTGAAGCTTTCTTT.

J is TRBJ2-2 and V is TRBV7-9, with 11 bases identical to TRBD2. Germline V gives CDR1 SEHNR, CDR2 FQNEAQ (reference sequence). The CDR3 runs to 14 residues. V lost 5 bases, J lost 9 bases, and 5 bases stayed unmatched. Written as DNA, the CDR3 is TGTGCCAGCAGCCCAACTAGCGGGAGAAGGGAGCTGTTTTTT. This codes for CASSPTSGRRELFF. Using reference TRBV7-9 and TRBJ2-2 for the parts outside the CDR3, the full variable domain is DTGVSQNPRHKITKRGQNVTFRCDPISEHNRLYWYRQTLGQGPEFLTYFQNEAQLEKSRLLSDRFSAERPKGSFSTLEIQRTEQGDSAMYLCASSPTSGRRELFFGEGSRLTVL.